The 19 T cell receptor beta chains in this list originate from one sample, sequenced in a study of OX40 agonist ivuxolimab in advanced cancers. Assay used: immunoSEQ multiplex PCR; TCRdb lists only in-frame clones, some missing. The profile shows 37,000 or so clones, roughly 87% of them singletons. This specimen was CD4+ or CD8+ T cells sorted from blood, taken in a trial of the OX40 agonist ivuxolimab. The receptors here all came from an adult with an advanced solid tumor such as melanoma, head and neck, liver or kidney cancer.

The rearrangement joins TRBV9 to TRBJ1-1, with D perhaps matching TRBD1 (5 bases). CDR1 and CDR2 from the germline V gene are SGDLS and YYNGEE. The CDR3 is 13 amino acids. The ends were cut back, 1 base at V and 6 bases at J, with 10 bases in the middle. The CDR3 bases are TGTGCCAGCAGCGTAATGCCAGGGTCTGAAGCTTTCTTT. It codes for CASSVMPGSEAFF.

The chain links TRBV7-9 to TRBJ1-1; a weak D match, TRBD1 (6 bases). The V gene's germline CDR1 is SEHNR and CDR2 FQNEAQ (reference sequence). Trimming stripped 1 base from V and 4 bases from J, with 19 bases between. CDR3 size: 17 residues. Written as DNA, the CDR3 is TGTGCCAGCAGCTTAGTTGGTGTGGGGGGCTGGGGCACTGAAGCTTTCTTT. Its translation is CASSLVGVGGWGTEAFF.

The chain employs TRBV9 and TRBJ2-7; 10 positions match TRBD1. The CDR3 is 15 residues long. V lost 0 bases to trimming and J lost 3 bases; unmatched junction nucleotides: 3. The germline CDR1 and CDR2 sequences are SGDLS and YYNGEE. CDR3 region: CASSVEGTGVYEQYF. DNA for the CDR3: TGTGCCAGCAGCGTAGAAGGGACAGGGGTCTACGAGCAGTACTTC.

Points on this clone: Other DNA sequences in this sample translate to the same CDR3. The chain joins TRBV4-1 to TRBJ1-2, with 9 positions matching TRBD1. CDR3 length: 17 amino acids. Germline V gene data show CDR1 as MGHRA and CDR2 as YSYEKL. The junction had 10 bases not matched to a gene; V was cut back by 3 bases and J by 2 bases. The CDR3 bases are TGCGCCAGCAGCCAGGATCGGTCCGGGACAGGGAACTATGGCTACACCTTC. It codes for CASSQDRSGTGNYGYTF.

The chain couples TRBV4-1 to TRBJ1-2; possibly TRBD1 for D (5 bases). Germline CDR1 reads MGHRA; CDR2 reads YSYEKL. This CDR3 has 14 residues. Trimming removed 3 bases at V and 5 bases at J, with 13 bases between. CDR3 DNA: TGCGCCAGCAGCCACCTTGACAGCGAATATGGCTACACCTTC. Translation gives CASSHLDSEYGYTF.

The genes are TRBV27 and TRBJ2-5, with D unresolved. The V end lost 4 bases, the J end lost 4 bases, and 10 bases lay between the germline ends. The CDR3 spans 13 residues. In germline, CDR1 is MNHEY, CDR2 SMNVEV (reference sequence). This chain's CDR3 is CASSSGLVETQYF. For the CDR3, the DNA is TGTGCCAGCAGTTCAGGCCTCGTAGAGACCCAGTACTTC.

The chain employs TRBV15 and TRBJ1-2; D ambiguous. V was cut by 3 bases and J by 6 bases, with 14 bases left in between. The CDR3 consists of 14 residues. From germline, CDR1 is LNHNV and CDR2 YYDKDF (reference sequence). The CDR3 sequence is CATSSNRELNGYTF. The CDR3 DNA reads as TGTGCCACCAGCAGTAACCGGGAACTGAATGGCTACACCTTC.

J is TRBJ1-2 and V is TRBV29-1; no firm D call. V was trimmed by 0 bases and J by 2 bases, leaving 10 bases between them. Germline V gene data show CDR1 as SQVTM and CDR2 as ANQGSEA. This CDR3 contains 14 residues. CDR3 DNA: TGCAGCGTTGAAGAAGTTCGGAAGAACTATGGCTACACCTTC. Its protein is CSVEEVRKNYGYTF.

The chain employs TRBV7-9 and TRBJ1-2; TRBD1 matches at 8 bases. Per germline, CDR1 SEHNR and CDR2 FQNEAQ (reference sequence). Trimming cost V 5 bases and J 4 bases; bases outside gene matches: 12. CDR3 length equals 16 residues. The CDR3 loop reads CASSNSGQGILYGYTF. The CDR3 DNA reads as TGTGCCAGCAGCAATTCTGGACAGGGCATCCTCTATGGCTACACCTTC. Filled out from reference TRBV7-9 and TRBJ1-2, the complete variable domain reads DTGVSQNPRHKITKRGQNVTFRCDPISEHNRLYWYRQTLGQGPEFLTYFQNEAQLEKSRLLSDRFSAERPKGSFSTLEIQRTEQGDSAMYLCASSNSGQGILYGYTFGSGTRLTVV.

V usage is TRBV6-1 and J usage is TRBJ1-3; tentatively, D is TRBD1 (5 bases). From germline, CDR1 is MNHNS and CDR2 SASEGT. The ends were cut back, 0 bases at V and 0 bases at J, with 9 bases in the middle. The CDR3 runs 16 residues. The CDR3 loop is CASSEAADNSGNTIYF. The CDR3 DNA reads TGTGCCAGCAGTGAAGCGGCGGACAACTCTGGAAACACCATATATTTT.

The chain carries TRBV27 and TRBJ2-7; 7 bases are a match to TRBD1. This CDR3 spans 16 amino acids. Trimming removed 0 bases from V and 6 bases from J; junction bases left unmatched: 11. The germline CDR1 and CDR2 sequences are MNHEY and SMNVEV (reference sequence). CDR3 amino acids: CASSLSQRQGSTEQYF. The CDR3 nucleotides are TGTGCCAGCAGTTTATCGCAAAGACAGGGATCGACCGAGCAGTACTTC.

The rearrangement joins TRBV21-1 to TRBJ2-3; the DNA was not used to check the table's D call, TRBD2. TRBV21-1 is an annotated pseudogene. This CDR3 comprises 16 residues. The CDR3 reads CASSKVTSGGEDTQYF. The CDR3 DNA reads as TGTGCCAGCAGCAAAGTCACTAGCGGGGGGGAGGATACGCAGTATTTT.

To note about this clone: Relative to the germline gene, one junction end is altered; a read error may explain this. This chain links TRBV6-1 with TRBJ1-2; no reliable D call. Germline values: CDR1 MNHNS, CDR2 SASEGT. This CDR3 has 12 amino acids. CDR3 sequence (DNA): TGTGCAAGCAGGCCAGCTAACTATGGCTACACCTTC. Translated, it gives CASRPANYGYTF.

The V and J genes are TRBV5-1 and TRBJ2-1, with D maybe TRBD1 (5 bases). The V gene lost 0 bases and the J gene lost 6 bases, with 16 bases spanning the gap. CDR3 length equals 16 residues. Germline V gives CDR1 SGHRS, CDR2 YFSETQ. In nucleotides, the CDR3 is TGCGCCAGCAGCTTGGAGGCAGGGCCTCCTCTCAATGAGCAGTTCTTC. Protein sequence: CASSLEAGPPLNEQFF.

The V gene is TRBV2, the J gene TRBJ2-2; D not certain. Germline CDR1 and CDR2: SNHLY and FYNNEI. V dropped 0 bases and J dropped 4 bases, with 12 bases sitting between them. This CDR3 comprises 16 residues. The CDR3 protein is CASSEARALPTGELFF. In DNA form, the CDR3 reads TGTGCCAGCAGTGAAGCCCGGGCTCTACCCACCGGGGAGCTGTTTTTT.

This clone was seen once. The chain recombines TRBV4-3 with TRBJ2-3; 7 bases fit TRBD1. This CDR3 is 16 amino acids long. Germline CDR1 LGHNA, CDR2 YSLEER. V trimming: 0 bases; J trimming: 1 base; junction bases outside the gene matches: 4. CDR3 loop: CASSQDTQGGTDTQYF. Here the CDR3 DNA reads TGCGCCAGCAGCCAAGATACCCAGGGGGGCACAGATACGCAGTATTTT.

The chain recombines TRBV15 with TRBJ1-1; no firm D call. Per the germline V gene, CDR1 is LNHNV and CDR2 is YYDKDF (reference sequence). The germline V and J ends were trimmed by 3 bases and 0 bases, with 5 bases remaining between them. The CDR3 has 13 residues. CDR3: CATSSGMNTEAFF. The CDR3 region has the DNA TGTGCCACCAGCAGTGGGATGAACACTGAAGCTTTCTTT.

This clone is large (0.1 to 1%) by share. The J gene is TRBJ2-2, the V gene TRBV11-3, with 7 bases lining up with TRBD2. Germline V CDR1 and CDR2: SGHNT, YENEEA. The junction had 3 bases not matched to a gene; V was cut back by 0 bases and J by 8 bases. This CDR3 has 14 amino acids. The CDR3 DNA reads TGTGCCAGCAGCTTAGACCAGCGGGGAGGGGAGCTGTTTTTT. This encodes CASSLDQRGGELFF. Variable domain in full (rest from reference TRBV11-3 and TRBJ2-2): EAGVVQSPRYKIIEKKQPVAFWCNPISGHNTLYWYLQNLGQGPELLIRYENEEAVDDSQLPKDRFSAERLKGVDSTLKIQPAELGDSAVYLCASSLDQRGGELFFGEGSRLTVL.

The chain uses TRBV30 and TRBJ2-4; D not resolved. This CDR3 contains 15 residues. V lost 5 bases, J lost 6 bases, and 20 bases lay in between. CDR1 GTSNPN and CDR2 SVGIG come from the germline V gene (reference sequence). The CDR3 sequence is CAWEIIGGMGNIQYF. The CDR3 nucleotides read TGTGCCTGGGAAATAATAGGCGGAATGGGAAACATTCAGTACTTC.